This entry lists 20 T cell receptor beta chains sequenced from one sample in a study of T cells in Graves' hyperthyroidism and ophthalmopathy. Amplification targeted TCR beta CDR3 regions from RNA transcripts. The HTBI set primed first-round TCR CDR3 RT-PCR. From the multiplex PCR reads, TCRdb called clonotypes with MiXCR, one entry per CDR3 protein. The sample has approximately 400,000 distinct CDR3 sequences, roughly 25% seen once; the top ten hold 73%. Input material: blood. The receptor set was obtained from a man in his fifties with Graves' hyperthyroidism.

For this clonotype: Possible read error: a much larger clone is one base away. This rearrangement joins TRBV29-1 to TRBJ1-1; 10 nucleotides agree with TRBD1. The CDR3 spans 13 residues. CDR1 is SQVTM, CDR2 ANQGSEA, per germline. The DNA for the CDR3 is TGCAGCGTTCTCCCCGGGACAGGGGCGCAGACTTCCTTT. It specifies CSVLPGTGAQTSF.

About this clonotype itself: Mismatch with germline at one junction end may stem from a read error. V usage is TRBV2 and J usage is TRBJ2-1; possible D gene TRBD2, 5 bases. The CDR3 sequence is 13 residues long. Germline loops: CDR1 SNHLY, CDR2 FYNNEI. For the CDR3, the DNA is TGTGCCAGCGAGGACTTCGATGGCAATGAGCAGTCCTTC. This gives the protein CASEDFDGNEQSF.

This clonotype was found a few times. The V gene is TRBV7-9, the J gene TRBJ2-5; D remains unclear. This CDR3 is built from 15 residues. The V and J ends lost 5 bases and 2 bases respectively, with 15 bases between them. Germline V gene sequence: CDR1 SEHNR, CDR2 FQNEAQ (reference sequence). CDR3 bases: TGTGCCAGCAGCCGGGTTGGGCGGACGCAAGAGACCCAGTACTTC. Amino acids: CASSRVGRTQETQYF.

The chain recombines TRBV7-2 with TRBJ2-5; the D gene could be TRBD1 or TRBD2 (6 bases each). V gave up 5 bases and J gave up 5 bases, with 12 bases separating them. Germline CDR1 is SGHTA and CDR2 is FQGNSA. This CDR3 contains 13 residues. CDR3 nucleotide sequence: TGTGCCAGCAGCCGGGGGCTAGAGGAGACCCAGTACTTC. Amino acids: CASSRGLEETQYF.

This clonotype was recorded many times. The chain combines TRBV29-1 with TRBJ1-1; the D gene is possibly TRBD1 (5 bases). The CDR3 consists of 15 residues. V lost 6 bases and J lost 6, with 23 bases in between. The germline CDR1 and CDR2 sequences are SQVTM and ANQGSEA. The CDR3 bases are TGCAGCGTAGGAAAAGGGAGGACTGAAGGGGCTGAAGCTTTCTTT. It encodes CSVGKGRTEGAEAFF.

The table lists this clonotype with many counts. The rearrangement uses TRBV10-3 and TRBJ1-1, with a possible D match to TRBD1 (6 bases). Germline lookup yields CDR1 ENHRY and CDR2 SYGVKD. This CDR3 comprises 12 residues. The V gene lost 8 bases and the J gene lost 5 bases, with 12 bases spanning the gap. The DNA for the CDR3 is TGTGCCATCGGGGAAACAGGGACTGAAGCTTTCTTT. It encodes CAIGETGTEAFF.

V and J are TRBV24-1 and TRBJ2-3; 7 bases match TRBD2. This CDR3 has 16 residues. CDR1 is KGHDR, CDR2 SFDVKD, per germline. J lost 0 bases, V lost 3 bases, and 5 bases had no gene match. The CDR3 spells CATSDVAGTSTDTQYF. The CDR3 DNA reads as TGTGCCACCAGTGATGTAGCGGGTACTAGCACAGATACGCAGTATTTT.

In this sample, this clonotype turned up many times. V is TRBV12-3 or TRBV12-4 and J is TRBJ1-2, with D perhaps matching TRBD1 (6 bases). V gave up 2 bases and J gave up 7 bases, with 17 bases separating them. This CDR3 is 15 amino acids long. The CDR3 DNA reads TGTGCCAGCAGTTTAATCACAGGGTCCACCGCTGGCTACACCTTC. Residues: CASSLITGSTAGYTF.

J is TRBJ2-3 and V is TRBV7-3, with 7 bases fitting TRBD1. CDR3 length: 14 residues. V shed 5 bases, J shed 6 bases, and the junction held 8 bases outside the gene matches. Per germline, CDR1 SGHTA and CDR2 FQGTGA. This CDR3 is CASSPPGTVDTQYF. For the CDR3, the DNA is TGTGCCAGCAGCCCGCCCGGGACAGTGGATACGCAGTATTTT.

The chain combines TRBV15 with TRBJ2-3, with 9 bases fitting TRBD2. The trim removed 3 bases at V and 5 bases at J, leaving 9 bases unmatched. The CDR3 runs to 16 residues. Germline V gene data show CDR1 as LNHNV and CDR2 as YYDKDF (reference sequence). The CDR3 sequence is CATSRGVAGAGDTQYF. DNA of the CDR3: TGTGCCACCAGCAGGGGGGTAGCGGGAGCGGGAGATACGCAGTATTTT.

This clonotype was found many times. This chain uses TRBV10-1 with TRBJ1-1; 7 nucleotides line up with TRBD1. J lost 1 base, V lost 6 bases, and 5 bases had no gene match. Germline V CDR1 and CDR2: WNHNN, SYGVQD (reference sequence). This CDR3 is built from 14 residues. The CDR3 loop reads CASSMGQPNTEAFF. The CDR3 region has the DNA TGCGCCAGCAGCATGGGACAGCCGAACACTGAAGCTTTCTTT.

The rearrangement uses TRBV7-2 and TRBJ2-2, with a weak D call TRBD1 (5 bases). V shed 2 bases and J shed 6 bases, with 10 bases lying between them. The CDR3 covers 14 residues. CDR1 SGHTA and CDR2 FQGNSA come from the germline V gene. CDR3 coding DNA: TGTGCCAGCAGCTTAAATGCAGGGCCCGGGGAGCTGTTTTTT. Its translation is CASSLNAGPGELFF. Drawing the rest from reference TRBV7-2 and TRBJ2-2, the complete variable domain is GAGVSQSPSNKVTEKGKDVELRCDPISGHTALYWYRQSLGQGLEFLIYFQGNSAPDKSGLPSDRFSAERTGGSVSTLTIQRTQQEDSAVYLCASSLNAGPGELFFGEGSRLTVL.

This clonotype was detected a few times. The rearrangement joins TRBV7-9 to TRBJ2-7; possibly TRBD1 or TRBD2 for D (5 bases each). CDR3 length equals 14 residues. Trimming removed 6 bases at V and 2 bases at J, with 14 bases between. Germline V gene sequence: CDR1 SEHNR, CDR2 FQNEAQ (reference sequence). CDR3 bases: TGTGCCAGCAGTATGGGGACGGATACCTACGAGCAGTACTTC. It specifies CASSMGTDTYEQYF.

The genes are TRBV7-9 and TRBJ2-7; 8 nucleotides agree with TRBD2. This CDR3 has 14 residues. Germline-derived CDR1 and CDR2 are SEHNR and FQNEAQ (reference sequence). The J segment lost 4 bases and the V segment lost 4 bases, leaving 6 bases of the junction unmatched. The CDR3 is CASSWGTRIYEQYF. CDR3 nucleotides: TGTGCCAGCAGCTGGGGGACTAGGATTTACGAGCAGTACTTC.

This clonotype appeared many times. The chain is built from TRBV2 and TRBJ2-3; 8 bases are shared with TRBD1. V shed 6 bases and J 3 bases; nucleotides not matched to a gene: 5. Per the germline V gene, CDR1 is SNHLY and CDR2 is FYNNEI. This CDR3 is 14 amino acids long. DNA for the CDR3: TGTGCCAGCAGGCAGGGGGCAATGACAGATACGCAGTATTTT. Protein product: CASRQGAMTDTQYF.

The chain has TRBV20-1 and TRBJ2-7; 13 bases map to TRBD2. The CDR3 runs 18 residues. The junction had 11 bases not matched to a gene; V was cut back by 0 bases and J by 3 bases. Looked up from germline, CDR1 is DFQATT and CDR2 is SNEGSKA (reference sequence). Here the CDR3 DNA reads TGCAGTGCTAGAGATCGGGGGGGGACTAGCGGGACGATCTACGAGCAGTACTTC. Amino acids: CSARDRGGTSGTIYEQYF.

This clonotype occurred many times. The rearrangement links TRBV27 to TRBJ2-1; 8 nucleotides agree with TRBD2. Germline loops: CDR1 MNHEY, CDR2 SMNVEV (reference sequence). CDR3 length: 15 amino acids. J lost 6 bases, V lost 3 bases, and 7 bases had no gene match. The CDR3 nucleotides are TGTGCCAGCAGTTTCATTAGCGGGGCTCTCAATGAGCAGTTCTTC. This encodes CASSFISGALNEQFF.

This rearrangement joins TRBV12-3 or TRBV12-4 to TRBJ1-5; TRBD1 is a possible D gene (5 bases). V was cut by 6 bases and J by 6 bases, with 12 bases left in between. The CDR3 is 13 residues long. This CDR3 is CASSLGGSQPQHF. In DNA, the CDR3 is TGTGCCAGCAGCCTCGGGGGAAGTCAGCCCCAGCATTTT.

The chain recombines TRBV11-3 with TRBJ2-2, with TRBD2 matching 11 bases. The CDR3 covers 18 residues. Unmatched junction bases numbered 5, after V lost 0 bases and J lost 2 bases. Looked up from germline, CDR1 is SGHNT and CDR2 is YENEEA. CDR3 sequence: CASSLDRTSGFNTGELFF. The CDR3 DNA reads TGTGCCAGCAGCTTAGATAGGACTAGCGGGTTTAACACCGGGGAGCTGTTTTTT.

The chain has TRBV6-2 or TRBV6-3 and TRBJ2-3, with D unresolved. Trimming stripped 2 bases from V and 2 bases from J, with 5 bases between. Germline V lookup: CDR1 MNHEY, CDR2 SVGEGT. The CDR3 is made up of 13 amino acids. The CDR3 reads CASSYGNTDTQYF. As DNA, the CDR3 is TGTGCCAGCAGTTACGGAAACACAGATACGCAGTATTTT.